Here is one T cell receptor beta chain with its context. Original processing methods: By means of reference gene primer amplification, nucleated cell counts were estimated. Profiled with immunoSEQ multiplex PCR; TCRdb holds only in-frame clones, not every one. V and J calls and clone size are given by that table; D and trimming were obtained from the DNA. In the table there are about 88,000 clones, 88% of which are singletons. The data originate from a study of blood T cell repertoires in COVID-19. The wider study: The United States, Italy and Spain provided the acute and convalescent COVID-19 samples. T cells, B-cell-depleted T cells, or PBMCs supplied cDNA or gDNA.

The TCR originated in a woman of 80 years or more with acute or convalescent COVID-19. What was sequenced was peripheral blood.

DNA of the CDR3: TGTGCCAGCAGCTTAGGTAGCGGGGCAGATACGCAGTATTTT. Translating gives CASSLGSGADTQYF. The chain is built from TRBV7-2 and TRBJ2-3, with 8 bases matching TRBD2. With V trimmed by 1 base and J by 4 bases, 1 base remained unmatched. Per germline, CDR1 SGHTA and CDR2 FQGNSA. This CDR3 region has 14 residues.